This TCR beta chain emerged from a study of T cell repertoires in cytomegalovirus infection. In the study overall: The study used recently identified HLA-C-restricted and well-studied HLA-B-restricted CMV epitopes. Indications came from public TCR beta signatures; they pointed to CMV infection and to a matching HLA type.

Between the trimmed V and J ends, which lost 0 bases and 10 bases, there was a span of 7 bases. The CDR3 contains 13 residues. Turning to this clonotype: Its antigen is still unknown.

TCRdb redid the calling of the reads with MiXCR, one entry per CDR3 protein. The profile shows approximately 300,000 distinct CDR3 sequences, almost 30% of them singletons. Whole-study findings and limits: In two of eight donors, the top clonotype was HLA-C-restricted CMV-specific. Using cumulative public TCR beta family frequency, the authors identified those who carried CMV together with the relevant HLA.

The sequenced sample was cultured PBMCs, obtained from culture after CMV antigen stimulation. The chain combines TRBV12-3 or TRBV12-4 with TRBJ1-6; no clear D. This receptor was obtained from a human donor in good health (CMV status not recorded). Some clones in this sample may be carry-over from other donors' samples. The CDR3 region is CASSLAEDSPLHF. The CDR3 DNA is TGTGCCAGCAGTTTAGCCGAGGACTCACCCCTCCACTTT.